The 31 T cell receptor beta chains in this list originate from one sample, sequenced in a study of sequential checkpoint blockade in melanoma. The treatment was: randomized to nivolumab then ipilimumab (arm A) or the reverse (arm B). Repertoires were generated with immunoSEQ multiplex PCR, while TCRdb's copy carries only in-frame clones and drops some. The sample yields some 220 clones, over 20% seen once. The specimen was tumor tissue (inferred from file names), collected from a patient given nivolumab and ipilimumab in sequence. The receptors stem from a human donor with melanoma.

CDR3: CSAAQGGTDTQYF. The CDR3 DNA sequence: TGCAGCGCCGCGCAGGGTGGCACAGATACGCAGTATTTT. This chain links TRBV29-1 with TRBJ2-3; D possibly corresponds to TRBD1 (5 bases). Germline V gene data show CDR1 as SQVTM and CDR2 as ANQGSEA. The CDR3 is made up of 13 amino acids. Trimming stripped 7 bases from V and 1 base from J, with 12 bases between.

This chain links TRBV7-4 with TRBJ2-2, with D uncertain. The CDR3 runs to 13 residues. V dropped 4 bases and J dropped 2 bases, with 5 bases sitting between them. Germline CDR1 reads SGHVT; CDR2 reads SQSDAQ. CDR3 region: CASSSPNTGELFF. The CDR3 DNA is TGTGCCAGCAGCTCCCCCAACACCGGGGAGCTGTTTTTT.

This clone was counted between two and nine times. V usage is TRBV28 and J usage is TRBJ2-2; weak D call: TRBD2 (7 bases). The CDR3 runs to 15 residues. Trimming left V 1 base short and J 7 bases short, with 13 bases between. Germline loops: CDR1 MDHEN, CDR2 SYDVKM. CDR3 region: CASSLSGGDNGELFF. The DNA for the CDR3 is TGTGCCAGCAGTTTATCGGGGGGCGACAACGGGGAGCTGTTTTTT.

The chain carries TRBV29-1 and TRBJ2-7, with 9 bases identical to TRBD2. The germline gives CDR1 SQVTM, CDR2 ANQGSEA. V shed 4 bases, J shed 1 base, and the junction held 5 bases outside the gene matches. CDR3 length: 14 amino acids. The CDR3 DNA sequence: TGCAGCGTTGTTGGTAGCGGGGGTTCCTACGAGCAGTACTTC. Its protein is CSVVGSGGSYEQYF.

The genes are TRBV19 and TRBJ1-5; D possibly corresponds to TRBD1 (5 bases). V was clipped by 9 bases and J by 1 base, with 7 bases between them. This CDR3 region has 12 residues. Germline V gene sequence: CDR1 LNHDA, CDR2 SQIVND (reference sequence). The CDR3 coding sequence is TGTGCCAGCCGGGACAGCAATCAGCCCCAGCATTTT. The encoded protein is CASRDSNQPQHF.

The genes are TRBV23-1 and TRBJ2-3, with D unresolved. TRBV23-1 is sorted into the ORF group, with uncertain function. V was shortened by 6 bases and J by 4 bases, with 14 bases between the two germline ends. CDR3 length: 14 residues. CDR3 protein: CASSRRKGPDTQYF. The CDR3, as DNA: TGCGCCAGCAGCCGACGTAAAGGGCCAGATACGCAGTATTTT.

This clone is classed as large (0.1 to 1%). The chain uses TRBV9 and TRBJ2-5; D may correspond to TRBD1 or TRBD2 (5 bases each). The V gene's germline CDR1 is SGDLS and CDR2 YYNGEE. This CDR3 spans 13 amino acids. V dropped 7 bases and J dropped 5 bases, with 15 bases sitting between them. CDR3 in amino acids: CASSRERGETQYF. The CDR3 bases are TGTGCCAGCTCCAGGGAGAGAGGTGAGACCCAGTACTTC.

This clone occurred a few times. The rearrangement joins TRBV23-1 to TRBJ1-5, with 11 bases aligning to TRBD1. TRBV23-1 is known as an ORF, though its function is uncertain. CDR3 size: 16 residues. V lost 6 bases, J lost 4 bases, and 8 bases stayed unmatched. The CDR3 spells CASSRWDRGNNQPQHF. Here the CDR3 DNA reads TGCGCCAGCAGCCGGTGGGACAGGGGGAATAATCAGCCCCAGCATTTT.

This clone is termed large (0.1 to 1%). The chain has TRBV6-8 and TRBJ2-2; 7 bases match TRBD1. Germline lookup yields CDR1 MNHGY and CDR2 SAAAGT. V lost 6 bases and J lost 3; bases outside the gene matches: 13. The CDR3 consists of 17 residues. The CDR3 nucleotides are TGTGCCAGCAGCAAGATGGACAGGCGGGCAGACACCGGGGAGCTGTTTTTT. It encodes CASSKMDRRADTGELFF.

The chain has TRBV30 and TRBJ1-4, with D perhaps matching TRBD1 (5 bases). Germline V gives CDR1 GTSNPN, CDR2 SVGIG (reference sequence). The CDR3 length is 14 residues. The CDR3 DNA is TGTGCAGCGAGGGGCCGTTCAACTAATGAAAAACTGTTTTTT. As protein: CAARGRSTNEKLFF. The whole variable domain, remainder taken from reference TRBV30 and TRBJ1-4, is SQTIHQWPATLVQPVGSPLSLECTVEGTSNPNLYWYRQAAGRGLQLLFYSVGIGQISSEVPQNLSASRPQDRQFILSSKKLLLSDSGFYLCAARGRSTNEKLFFGSGTQLSVL.

This chain joins TRBV4-1 and TRBJ2-4; unclear D gene. In germline, CDR1 is MGHRA, CDR2 YSYEKL. The CDR3 contains 14 residues. V was cut by 0 bases and J by 8 bases, with 11 bases left in between. The CDR3 is CASSQEGTSHIQYF. The DNA of the CDR3 is TGCGCCAGCAGCCAAGAAGGCACGTCGCACATTCAGTACTTC.

The J gene is TRBJ2-3, the V gene TRBV23-1, with D perhaps TRBD1 (6 bases). TRBV23-1 is an ORF for which the function is uncertain. V lost 6 bases, J lost 3 bases, and 19 bases lay in between. CDR3 length equals 16 residues. The CDR3 nucleotides are TGCGCCAGCAGCCAAGATCGGCAAAGGGGGACAGATACGCAGTATTTT. This encodes CASSQDRQRGTDTQYF.

This clone was detected only a few times. V usage is TRBV11-1 and J usage is TRBJ2-1; maybe TRBD1 (6 bases). There are 16 residues in the CDR3. Trimming shortened V by 3 bases and J by 10 bases, and 22 bases separated the two germline ends. Germline V gives CDR1 SGHAT, CDR2 FQDESV (reference sequence). The CDR3 region has the DNA TGTGCCAGCAGCTTCACCGGGACACTGGAATCTGAAGAGCAGTTCTTC. The encoded protein is CASSFTGTLESEEQFF.

Concerning this clone itself: The observed sequence ends 1 residue before the CDR3 terminus, with the missing tail filled in from the germline J gene. The chain uses TRBV10-3 and TRBJ2-5, with 7 positions matching TRBD2. J was trimmed by 7 bases and V by 0 bases; bases with no gene match: 5. The CDR3 is made up of 14 amino acids. The germline gives CDR1 ENHRY, CDR2 SYGVKD. The CDR3 is CAISESREGGTQYF. CDR3 DNA, as far as it was read: TGTGCCATCAGTGAGTCGAGGGAGGGAGGGACCCAGTAC.

In its sample, this clone was seen a few times. V and J are TRBV28 and TRBJ2-7, with 8 positions matching TRBD1. The CDR3 contains 14 residues. Germline CDR1 and CDR2: MDHEN and SYDVKM. After removal of 4 bases from V and 4 bases from J, the junction contained 6 bases not matched to a gene. CDR3 sequence (DNA): TGTGCCAGCAGTTATGGGACAGGAAATTACGAGCAGTACTTC. Translated, it gives CASSYGTGNYEQYF.

Of note for this clone: Compared with germline, one end of the junction differs, possibly owing to a read error. The rearrangement uses TRBV29-1 and TRBJ1-1; D might be TRBD1 (5 bases). Germline-derived CDR1 and CDR2 are SQVTM and ANQGSEA. The CDR3 extends over 12 amino acids. The CDR3 nucleotides are TGCAGAGTTGAGGTGGGGGACACTGAAGCTTTCTTT. Amino acids: CRVEVGDTEAFF.

This clone was picked up a small number of times. The chain links TRBV6-1 to TRBJ1-2; D gene ambiguous. Germline CDR1 is MNHNS and CDR2 is SASEGT. The ends were cut back, 1 base at V and 6 bases at J, with 15 bases in the middle. There are 15 residues in the CDR3. The CDR3, as DNA: TGTGCCAGCAGTGAAGATTTCCAGAGCTGGGATGGCTACACCTTC. This encodes CASSEDFQSWDGYTF.

By sample share, this clone is large (0.1 to 1%). The chain couples TRBV11-3 to TRBJ2-5; TRBD2 matches at 7 bases. The CDR3 length is 14 residues. CDR1 and CDR2 (germline): SGHNT, YENEEA. The V segment lost 2 bases and the J segment 5 bases; nucleotides outside the gene matches: 5. The DNA of the CDR3 is TGTGCCAGCAGCTTATATGTGACTAGCGAGACCCAGTACTTC. Translating it yields CASSLYVTSETQYF.

The rearrangement joins TRBV29-1 to TRBJ2-7; TRBD1 matches 12 bases. The V segment lost 3 bases and the J segment 6 bases; nucleotides outside the gene matches: 3. This CDR3 is built from 13 residues. CDR1 and CDR2 from the germline V gene are SQVTM and ANQGSEA. CDR3 protein: CSVEGQGAAEQYF. The DNA of the CDR3 is TGCAGCGTTGAGGGACAGGGGGCGGCCGAGCAGTACTTC.

This clone was seen only a few times. V is TRBV9 and J is TRBJ1-2, with 7 bases fitting TRBD1. Trimming at V came to 3 bases and at J to 7 bases, leaving 3 bases not matched to a gene. This CDR3 is 12 amino acids long. The germline CDR1 and CDR2 sequences are SGDLS and YYNGEE. The CDR3 coding sequence is TGTGCCAGCAGCGGGGACAGCCTTGGCTACACCTTC. Translation: CASSGDSLGYTF. The full variable domain, completed using reference TRBV9 and TRBJ1-2, is DSGVTQTPKHLITATGQRVTLRCSPRSGDLSVYWYQQSLDQGLQFLIQYYNGEERAKGNILERFSAQQFPDLHSELNLSSLELGDSALYFCASSGDSLGYTFGSGTRLTVV.

The rearrangement links TRBV12-5 to TRBJ2-5; D might be TRBD2 (6 bases). Germline V CDR1 and CDR2: LGHNT, FRNRAP. The CDR3 contains 14 residues. Trimming removed 0 bases at V and 7 bases at J, with 12 bases between. CDR3 region: CASGLVGGRVTQYF. The CDR3, as DNA: TGTGCTAGTGGTTTGGTGGGGGGTCGGGTGACCCAGTACTTC.

The genes are TRBV11-3 and TRBJ2-2; TRBD2 matches 15 bases. V dropped 5 bases and J dropped 4; count of bases not matched to a gene: 5. The CDR3 runs to 17 residues. Germline values: CDR1 SGHNT, CDR2 YENEEA. CDR3: CASSIGLAGGPTGELFF. Written as DNA, the CDR3 is TGTGCCAGCAGCATCGGACTAGCGGGAGGGCCCACCGGGGAGCTGTTTTTT.

This chain joins TRBV11-3 and TRBJ2-7, with 7 bases identical to TRBD1. This CDR3 has 14 residues. Trimming at V came to 5 bases and at J to 6 bases, leaving 10 bases not matched to a gene. The germline gives CDR1 SGHNT, CDR2 YENEEA. The CDR3 loop is CASSLVRQGGEQYF. The CDR3 nucleotides read TGTGCCAGCAGCCTAGTACGACAGGGCGGCGAGCAGTACTTC.

The J gene is TRBJ1-1, the V gene TRBV19; D gene unclear. This CDR3 is 14 amino acids long. Trimming pared 4 bases from V and 1 base from J, leaving 10 bases between. Germline CDR1 reads LNHDA; CDR2 reads SQIVND (reference sequence). As DNA, the CDR3 is TGTGCCAGTAGTACTTACGGGAGGAACACTGAAGCTTTCTTT. Translated: CASSTYGRNTEAFF.

This clone was detected a few times. V gene TRBV9 combines with J gene TRBJ1-1; D not resolved. From germline, CDR1 is SGDLS and CDR2 YYNGEE. Trimming left V 0 bases short and J 8 bases short, with 8 bases between. CDR3 size: 12 residues. The CDR3 DNA reads TGTGCCAGCAGCGTAGAACTGGGAGAAGCTTTCTTT. As protein: CASSVELGEAFF.

The V gene is TRBV6-8, the J gene TRBJ1-5; D call uncertain. CDR1 is MNHGY and CDR2 is SAAAGT in the germline V gene. V was trimmed by 4 bases and J by 5 bases, leaving 12 bases between them. This CDR3 has 14 residues. CDR3 sequence: CASSLTLFDQPQHF. The DNA for the CDR3 is TGTGCCAGCAGTTTAACTCTTTTTGATCAGCCCCAGCATTTT.

This chain connects TRBV29-1 to TRBJ2-3, with 12 bases fitting TRBD2. The CDR3 extends over 23 amino acids. The germline V gene encodes CDR1 SQVTM and CDR2 ANQGSEA. Trimming took 0 bases from V and 6 from J; bases not matched to a gene: 28. The CDR3 protein is CSVEDGAGAQTSGRFYPGDTQYF. The CDR3, as DNA: TGCAGCGTTGAAGATGGGGCAGGGGCGCAGACTAGCGGGAGATTTTACCCCGGGGATACGCAGTATTTT.

The rearrangement joins TRBV5-1 to TRBJ2-4; no firm D call. The CDR3 sequence is 15 residues long. Trimming took off 0 bases at V and 0 bases at J, with 7 bases between the two ends. Germline CDR1 SGHRS, CDR2 YFSETQ. The CDR3 loop is CASSLGAAAKNIQYF. The CDR3 coding sequence is TGCGCCAGCAGCTTGGGGGCAGCAGCCAAAAACATTCAGTACTTC.

By share, this clone ranks as hyperexpanded. The chain recombines TRBV19 with TRBJ1-1; D possibly corresponds to TRBD1 (6 bases). The CDR3 loop spans 15 amino acids. V was trimmed by 6 bases and J by 3 bases, leaving 17 bases between them. Germline V lookup: CDR1 LNHDA, CDR2 SQIVND (reference sequence). CDR3 region: CASSWGARADTEAFF. CDR3 nucleotide sequence: TGTGCCAGTAGCTGGGGGGCAAGGGCGGACACTGAAGCTTTCTTT.

In this sample, this clone is large (0.1 to 1%). This chain connects TRBV9 to TRBJ1-2, with a weak D call TRBD1 (6 bases). This CDR3 has 14 amino acids. Germline values: CDR1 SGDLS, CDR2 YYNGEE. The CDR3 DNA reads as TGTGGGGGCTTTGAAACCGGACAGTACTATGGCTACACCTTC. Translating it yields CGGFETGQYYGYTF.

The chain recombines TRBV19 with TRBJ2-7; TRBD1 is a possible D gene (7 bases). Germline CDR1 is LNHDA and CDR2 is SQIVND (reference sequence). The CDR3 has 15 residues. Trimming left V 3 bases short and J 3 bases short, with 15 bases between. CDR3 bases: TGTGCCAGTAGTATGGCGGGACAGTACAGCTACGAGCAGTACTTC. Translating gives CASSMAGQYSYEQYF.